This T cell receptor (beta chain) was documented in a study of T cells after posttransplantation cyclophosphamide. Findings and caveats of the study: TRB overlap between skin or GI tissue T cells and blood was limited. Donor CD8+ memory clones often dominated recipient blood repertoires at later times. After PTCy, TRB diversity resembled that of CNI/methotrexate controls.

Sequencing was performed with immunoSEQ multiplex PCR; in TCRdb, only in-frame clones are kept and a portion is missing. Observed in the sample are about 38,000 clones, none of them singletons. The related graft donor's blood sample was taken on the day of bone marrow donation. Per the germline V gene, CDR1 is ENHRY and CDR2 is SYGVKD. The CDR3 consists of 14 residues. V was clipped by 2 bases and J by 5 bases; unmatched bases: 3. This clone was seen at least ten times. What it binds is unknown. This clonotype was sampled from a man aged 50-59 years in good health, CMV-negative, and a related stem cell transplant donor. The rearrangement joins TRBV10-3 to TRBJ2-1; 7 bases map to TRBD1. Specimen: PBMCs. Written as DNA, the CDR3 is TGTGCCATCAGTGAGCTCGGGACAGACAATGAGCAGTTCTTC. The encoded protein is CAISELGTDNEQFF.